The 17 T cell receptor beta chains presented below share a single source sample, sequenced in a study of shared clonotypes between healthy human individuals. Naive-designated CD8 cells lacked CD45RO, were positively enriched for CCR7, and omitted terminally differentiated effector memory CD45RA+ cells. The repertoire was sequenced with immunoSEQ multiplex PCR; TCRdb's copy has only in-frame clones and lacks some. The sample gives about 600,000 clones, 98% of which show up once; 0.25% to 0.35% is in the top ten. The specimen was naive CD8+ T cells sorted from blood. All receptors come from a man between 25 and 39 years old in good health.

CDR3: CASSEGQGANTEAFF. The DNA for the CDR3 is TGTGCCAGCAGCGAGGGACAGGGGGCTAACACTGAAGCTTTCTTT. The rearrangement uses TRBV5-6 and TRBJ1-1; 12 bases fit TRBD1. Germline loops: CDR1 SGHDT, CDR2 YYEEEE. V gave up 4 bases and J gave up 2 bases; unmatched junction bases: 3. This CDR3 spans 15 amino acids.

This clone came up once. The chain couples TRBV5-5 to TRBJ2-7; TRBD2 aligns across 12 bases. This CDR3 is built from 16 residues. CDR1 SGHKS and CDR2 YYEKEE come from the germline V gene (reference sequence). With 5 bases clipped from V and 3 bases from J, the junction kept 9 bases outside the gene matches. For the CDR3, the DNA is TGTGCCAGCAGGGGAGGGACTAGCGGGCGGGTCTACGAGCAGTACTTC. Encoded protein: CASRGGTSGRVYEQYF. The whole variable domain, remainder taken from reference TRBV5-5 and TRBJ2-7, is DAGVTQSPTHLIKTRGQQVTLRCSPISGHKSVSWYQQVLGQGPQFIFQYYEKEERGRGNFPDRFSARQFPNYSSELNVNALLLGDSALYLCASRGGTSGRVYEQYFGPGTRLTVT.

CDR3 sequence (DNA): TGCGCCAGCAGGGGAGGCTTTGGGTCATTGGAGGGCTACACCTTC. Encoded protein: CASRGGFGSLEGYTF. The gene calls are TRBV5-1 and TRBJ1-2; D is uncertain. The V gene lost 5 bases and the J gene lost 8 bases, with 22 bases spanning the gap. The CDR3 contains 15 residues. Germline V gene lookup returns CDR1 SGHRS and CDR2 YFSETQ.

The rearrangement uses TRBV29-1 and TRBJ2-5, with D perhaps being TRBD1 or TRBD2 (6 bases each). The germline gives CDR1 SQVTM, CDR2 ANQGSEA. CDR3 length equals 20 residues. V lost 2 bases and J lost 3, with 31 bases in between. The CDR3 DNA is TGCAGCGTTGAATTTTGGAACTTTGGGGGGCTGGTCGGCTTTGAAGAGACCCAGTACTTC. It translates to CSVEFWNFGGLVGFEETQYF.

V is TRBV6-5 and J is TRBJ1-1; a possible D gene is TRBD1 (6 bases). Trimming stripped 2 bases from V and 4 bases from J, with 14 bases between. This CDR3 has 15 amino acids. The V gene's germline CDR1 is MNHEY and CDR2 SVGAGI. The CDR3, as DNA: TGTGCCAGCAGTTACATACAGGGTATCAGCACTGAAGCTTTCTTT. Protein product: CASSYIQGISTEAFF.

The chain combines TRBV27 with TRBJ2-6; 7 bases line up with TRBD2. CDR1 and CDR2 from the germline V gene are MNHEY and SMNVEV (reference sequence). Losses at the gene ends were 8 bases for V and 1 base for J; bases not matched to a gene: 2. This CDR3 is 14 amino acids long. CDR3 sequence reads: CASYGGSGANVLTF. In nucleotides, the CDR3 is TGTGCCAGCTACGGGGGGTCTGGGGCCAACGTCCTGACTTTC.

This clone has a single count. The chain carries TRBV29-1 and TRBJ2-7, with D possibly matching TRBD2 (5 bases). The V gene's germline CDR1 is SQVTM and CDR2 ANQGSEA. Trimming took off 6 bases at V and 3 bases at J, with 15 bases between the two ends. This CDR3 comprises 13 residues. CDR3 nucleotides: TGCAGCGTCTATTACCGGGAACACTACGAGCAGTACTTC. It encodes CSVYYREHYEQYF.

The rearrangement joins TRBV7-6 to TRBJ1-2; TRBD1 agrees at 7 bases. This CDR3 has 15 residues. Germline trimming cut 4 bases from V and 6 bases from J; bases unmatched to any gene: 11. CDR1 is SGHVS, CDR2 FNYEAQ, per germline. CDR3 sequence: CASSSRDSSGHGYTF. DNA of the CDR3: TGTGCCAGCAGCTCCCGGGACAGCTCGGGTCATGGCTACACCTTC.

The chain recombines TRBV7-2 with TRBJ2-1; TRBD1 matches at 7 bases. J lost 9 bases, V lost 6 bases, and 5 bases had no gene match. The CDR3 covers 12 residues. CDR1 SGHTA and CDR2 FQGNSA come from the germline V gene. CDR3 DNA sequence: TGTGCCAGCAGTACTACAGGGGTTGAGCAGTTCTTC. The encoded protein is CASSTTGVEQFF.

The CDR3 DNA is TGTGCCAGCAGCCCCTTCCGGACTAGCGGGACTGACAATGAGCAGTTCTTC. Encoded protein: CASSPFRTSGTDNEQFF. The V gene is TRBV7-9, the J gene TRBJ2-1; 12 nucleotides line up with TRBD2. This CDR3 is 17 amino acids long. After removal of 5 bases from V and 5 bases from J, the junction contained 10 bases not matched to a gene. Germline CDR1 is SEHNR and CDR2 is FQNEAQ (reference sequence). The full variable domain, its missing parts supplied by reference TRBV7-9 and TRBJ2-1, is DTGVSQNPRHKITKRGQNVTFRCDPISEHNRLYWYRQTLGQGPEFLTYFQNEAQLEKSRLLSDRFSAERPKGSFSTLEIQRTEQGDSAMYLCASSPFRTSGTDNEQFFGPGTRLTVL.

A remark on this clone: Compared with germline, one end of the junction differs, possibly owing to a read error. The chain links TRBV29-1 to TRBJ1-2; no clear D. The V gene's germline CDR1 is SQVTM and CDR2 ANQGSEA. CDR3 length equals 13 residues. CDR3 loop: CCVKPWNNYGYTF. The CDR3 DNA sequence: TGCTGCGTGAAACCATGGAATAACTATGGCTACACCTTC.

V usage is TRBV6-5 and J usage is TRBJ1-4, with D unresolved. The CDR3 consists of 12 residues. The germline CDR1 and CDR2 sequences are MNHEY and SVGAGI. V was clipped by 3 bases and J by 8 bases, with 7 bases between them. Here the CDR3 reads CASSYVGEKLFF. Written as DNA, the CDR3 is TGTGCCAGCAGTTATGTGGGGGAAAAACTGTTTTTT.

The rearrangement uses TRBV7-2 and TRBJ2-3; 7 nucleotides align to TRBD1. Germline lookup yields CDR1 SGHTA and CDR2 FQGNSA. The CDR3 runs to 16 residues. J gave up 3 bases and V 5 bases, and 11 bases lay outside the gene matches. CDR3: CASSLGEGQKTDTQYF. In nucleotides, the CDR3 is TGTGCCAGCAGCCTAGGAGAGGGACAGAAGACAGATACGCAGTATTTT.

This chain connects TRBV5-1 to TRBJ2-7; maybe TRBD1 (5 bases). Looked up from germline, CDR1 is SGHRS and CDR2 is YFSETQ. CDR3 length equals 12 residues. Deletions cut 3 bases from V and 6 bases from J, with 10 bases between. CDR3 sequence reads: CASSWQGFEQYF. CDR3 nucleotide sequence: TGCGCCAGCAGCTGGCAGGGTTTCGAGCAGTACTTC. The full variable domain, in which reference TRBV5-1 and TRBJ2-7 provide the parts outside the CDR3, is KAGVTQTPRYLIKTRGQQVTLSCSPISGHRSVSWYQQTPGQGLQFLFEYFSETQRNKGNFPGRFSGRQFSNSRSEMNVSTLELGDSALYLCASSWQGFEQYFGPGTRLTVT.

V gene TRBV9 combines with J gene TRBJ2-1; TRBD2 is a possible D gene (6 bases). This CDR3 has 15 amino acids. Germline-derived CDR1 and CDR2 are SGDLS and YYNGEE. V gave up 3 bases and J gave up 9 bases, with 19 bases separating them. CDR3 sequence reads: CASSAGLVVLSEQFF. The DNA of the CDR3 is TGTGCCAGCAGCGCGGGACTCGTAGTCCTAAGTGAGCAGTTCTTC.

V and J are TRBV29-1 and TRBJ2-7; TRBD2 matches 7 bases. The germline V gene has CDR1 SQVTM and CDR2 ANQGSEA. With 6 bases clipped from V and 2 bases from J, the junction kept 1 base outside the gene matches. This CDR3 has 11 residues. In DNA, the CDR3 is TGCAGCGTCGCGGGGGCCTACGAGCAGTACTTC. This encodes CSVAGAYEQYF.

The rearrangement joins TRBV29-1 to TRBJ2-1; 8 nucleotides match TRBD2. The CDR3 runs to 18 residues. V lost 1 base to trimming and J lost 0 bases; unmatched junction nucleotides: 11. Per germline, CDR1 SQVTM and CDR2 ANQGSEA. DNA for the CDR3: TGCAGCGTTGAAGGTACTAGCGGACCTACTAGCTCCTACAATGAGCAGTTCTTC. Its translation: CSVEGTSGPTSSYNEQFF.